This TCR beta chain comes out of a study of T cell responses to AZD1222 COVID-19 vaccine. Whole-study results and caveats: Per reports, nearly half of all spike-specific TCRs target regions that are unmutated in variants. Spike-specific TCR breadth and depth were elevated following two AZD1222 doses. Baseline seropositivity occurred in only a handful of AZD1222 recipients.

Assay: immunoSEQ multiplex PCR; the TCRdb copy retains only in-frame clones and omits some. The table includes approximately 150,000 clones, roughly nine tenths detected once. With regard to this clone: The target antigen is unknown.

The analysis combined second doses at about 4 or about 12 weeks. The source was peripheral blood, collected 28 days after the second AZD1222 dose. The clonotype was recovered from an adult who received the AZD1222 COVID-19 vaccine.

The CDR3 here is CASSRGGREEAFF. The CDR3 bases are TGCGCCAGCAGCCGCGGCGGGAGGGAAGAAGCTTTCTTT. V gene TRBV5-1 combines with J gene TRBJ1-1, with unresolved D. The length of the CDR3 is 13 residues. Germline V CDR1 and CDR2: SGHRS, YFSETQ. Between the trimmed V and J ends, which lost 4 bases and 8 bases, there was a span of 15 bases.